Following are 15 T cell receptor beta chains from one sample sequenced in a study of T cell repertoires in cytomegalovirus infection. TCRdb re-called the reads with MiXCR, one entry per CDR3 protein. This sample yields 150,000 to 200,000 distinct CDR3 sequences, of which roughly 19% are seen a single time; approximately 2.9% belongs to the top ten. The sample was PBMCs. These receptor sequences come from a human donor in good health (CMV status not recorded). Some clones in this sample may be carry-over from other donors' samples.

This clonotype occurred a few times. The chain uses TRBV6-2 or TRBV6-3 and TRBJ2-1; 8 nucleotides line up with TRBD1. The germline gives CDR1 MNHEY, CDR2 SVGEGT. The CDR3 covers 14 residues. V shed 4 bases and J 6 bases; nucleotides not matched to a gene: 5. CDR3 DNA sequence: TGTGCCAGCAGTTCGGACAGGGCAGGCAATGAGCAGTTCTTC. It specifies CASSSDRAGNEQFF.

This rearrangement joins TRBV19 to TRBJ2-3, with D hard to call. Trimming stripped 4 bases from V and 7 bases from J, with 12 bases between. The V gene's germline CDR1 is LNHDA and CDR2 SQIVND (reference sequence). The CDR3 extends over 13 amino acids. CDR3: CASSNQDGYTQYF. The CDR3 DNA is TGTGCCAGTAGTAACCAGGACGGGTATACGCAGTATTTT.

A few counts support this clonotype. The V call is TRBV7-2, the J call TRBJ2-3; D gene uncertain. The CDR3 is made up of 12 amino acids. The germline CDR1 and CDR2 sequences are SGHTA and FQGNSA. The V and J ends lost 3 bases and 4 bases respectively, with 5 bases between them. CDR3 loop: CASSLYADTQYF. The CDR3 DNA follows: TGTGCCAGCAGCTTGTACGCAGATACGCAGTATTTT.

This clonotype has just a few counts. CDR3 bases: TGTGCCAGCAGGGAACAGGGGGATCCCTCAACTAATGAAAAACTGTTTTTT. It translates to CASREQGDPSTNEKLFF. The V and J genes are TRBV6-1 and TRBJ1-4; 8 bases agree with TRBD1. In germline, CDR1 is MNHNS, CDR2 SASEGT. The V segment lost 6 bases and the J segment 0 bases; nucleotides outside the gene matches: 9. The CDR3 runs to 17 residues.

V usage is TRBV19 and J usage is TRBJ2-5; 11 bases are shared with TRBD2. This CDR3 has 17 amino acids. Trimming took 1 base from V and 4 from J; bases not matched to a gene: 8. Germline CDR1 is LNHDA and CDR2 is SQIVND (reference sequence). CDR3 DNA sequence: TGTGCCAGTAGTATAGGGGGGCTAGCGGGAGGTTTAGAGACCCAGTACTTC. This encodes CASSIGGLAGGLETQYF.

The chain uses TRBV25-1 and TRBJ1-1, with D perhaps TRBD1 (5 bases). Germline-derived CDR1 and CDR2 are MGHDK and SYGVNS. The CDR3 has 14 amino acids. The V and J ends lost 5 bases and 4 bases respectively, with 14 bases between them. CDR3 in amino acids: CASSPPGIPTEAFF. For the CDR3, the DNA is TGTGCCAGCAGTCCCCCAGGGATTCCCACTGAAGCTTTCTTT.

In this sample, this clonotype turned up a few times. CDR3 sequence reads: CASSPGQPREQYF. CDR3 DNA: TGCGCCAGCAGCCCGGGACAGCCTAGAGAGCAGTACTTC. J is TRBJ2-7 and V is TRBV5-1; 7 positions agree with TRBD1. V was pared by 4 bases and J by 7 bases, with 8 bases of the junction left unmatched. The CDR3 covers 13 residues. Per germline, CDR1 SGHRS and CDR2 YFSETQ. The whole variable domain, remainder taken from reference TRBV5-1 and TRBJ2-7, is KAGVTQTPRYLIKTRGQQVTLSCSPISGHRSVSWYQQTPGQGLQFLFEYFSETQRNKGNFPGRFSGRQFSNSRSEMNVSTLELGDSALYLCASSPGQPREQYFGPGTRLTVT.

This chain connects TRBV11-1 to TRBJ2-1; weak D call: TRBD2 (5 bases). With 5 bases removed from V and 9 bases from J, the gap between germline ends came to 14 bases. The CDR3 is 13 amino acids. Per germline, CDR1 SGHAT and CDR2 FQDESV (reference sequence). CDR3 nucleotide sequence: TGTGCCAGCAGCCAAGGCCCTAGCACTGAGCAGTTCTTC. Protein product: CASSQGPSTEQFF.

The chain links TRBV20-1 to TRBJ2-7; perhaps TRBD2 as D (6 bases). V was clipped by 3 bases and J by 2 bases, with 20 bases between them. This CDR3 contains 16 residues. Germline CDR1 reads DFQATT; CDR2 reads SNEGSKA (reference sequence). DNA for the CDR3: TGCAGTGCTAGGTACGCCCACCGGGAGTCAACCTACGAGCAGTACTTC. Translation gives CSARYAHRESTYEQYF.

This clonotype was seen once. The chain employs TRBV18 and TRBJ2-7; maybe TRBD1 (6 bases). The V and J ends lost 0 bases and 2 bases respectively, with 8 bases between them. Germline CDR1 KGHSH, CDR2 LQKENI. The CDR3 is made up of 14 amino acids. The CDR3 region is CASSPPAGAYEQYF. CDR3 DNA: TGTGCCAGCTCACCACCGGCAGGGGCCTACGAGCAGTACTTC.

This clonotype occurred many times. The chain combines TRBV7-8 with TRBJ2-2; D not resolved. V was cut by 2 bases and J by 8 bases, with 6 bases left in between. Per germline, CDR1 SGHVS and CDR2 FQNEAQ. The CDR3 sequence is 12 residues long. CDR3 amino acids: CASSLFKGELFF. The CDR3 nucleotides read TGTGCCAGCAGCTTATTTAAAGGGGAGCTGTTTTTT.

This clonotype was counted a few times. This chain connects TRBV5-6 to TRBJ2-1, with D tentatively TRBD1 (6 bases). CDR1 is SGHDT and CDR2 is YYEEEE in the germline V gene. Trimming pared 0 bases from V and 8 bases from J, leaving 15 bases between. CDR3 length: 15 amino acids. The CDR3 is CASSLGTERGYEQFF. The CDR3 bases are TGTGCCAGCAGCTTGGGAACGGAGAGGGGGTATGAGCAGTTCTTC. Supplemented by reference TRBV5-6 and TRBJ2-1, the full variable domain reads DAGVTQSPTHLIKTRGQQVTLRCSPKSGHDTVSWYQQALGQGPQFIFQYYEEEERQRGNFPDRFSGHQFPNYSSELNVNALLLGDSALYLCASSLGTERGYEQFFGPGTRLTVL.

This clonotype appeared a few times. The V call is TRBV9, the J call TRBJ1-1; the D gene is possibly TRBD1 (5 bases). CDR1 is SGDLS and CDR2 is YYNGEE in the germline V gene. The CDR3 is 12 residues long. Trimming took off 4 bases at V and 3 bases at J, with 7 bases between the two ends. CDR3 in amino acids: CASSRGDTEAFF. CDR3 DNA sequence: TGTGCCAGCAGCCGGGGGGACACTGAAGCTTTCTTT.

The chain uses TRBV19 and TRBJ1-5; D possibly corresponds to TRBD1 (5 bases). V dropped 1 base and J dropped 1 base, with 11 bases sitting between them. CDR1 is LNHDA and CDR2 is SQIVND in the germline V gene (reference sequence). This CDR3 contains 16 residues. CDR3 nucleotides: TGTGCCAGTAGTATAGTTAGGGACGGAAGCAATCAGCCCCAGCATTTT. It encodes CASSIVRDGSNQPQHF.

This chain uses TRBV5-1 with TRBJ2-7; D assignment may be TRBD1 or TRBD2 (5 bases each). The V end lost 0 bases, the J end lost 2 bases, and 18 bases lay between the germline ends. The germline CDR1 and CDR2 sequences are SGHRS and YFSETQ. There are 17 residues in the CDR3. CDR3 region: CASSLAIYRDGPYEQYF. CDR3 DNA sequence: TGCGCCAGCAGCTTGGCCATCTATAGGGACGGTCCCTACGAGCAGTACTTC.